The TCR beta chain described here comes from a study of T cell changes during pregnancy in multiple sclerosis (dated by TCRdb to between 2018 and 2021). Regarding the complete study: The study looked at changes in the T cell repertoire across pregnancy in women with multiple sclerosis.

This clone was recorded once. This receptor's antigen is unknown. No much larger clone is present one base from it, and per-base qualities are unavailable. The library came from the immunoSEQ multiplex PCR assay. This is the immuneACCESS table as TCRdb keeps it, with only in-frame sequences that have V and J called. A part of the clones is gone; compared with another copy, unresolved V genes explain less than half, and the rest is unexplained. The sample records tens of thousands of clones, 91% of which are singletons. The ten most abundant clones make up roughly 0.76% of the sample. The V end loses 6 bases and the J end loses 5 bases, and a stretch of 11 bases separates them. CDR1 and CDR2 (KGHSH, LQKENI) derive from the germline V gene. The CDR3 numbers 13 residues from cysteine through phenylalanine. Just CDR3 DNA is preserved here, 39 bases in frame from base 1.

The source is a female donor with multiple sclerosis, enrolled in a pregnancy study. The chain joins TRBV18 to TRBJ1-5; a confident D gene designation cannot be given. The sample here was CD4+ T cells from peripheral blood mononuclear cells, taken in the first trimester of pregnancy. The nucleotides read TGTGCCAGCTCCCTGTATCCGGATCAGCCCCAGCATTTT. The resulting protein is CASSLYPDQPQHF.